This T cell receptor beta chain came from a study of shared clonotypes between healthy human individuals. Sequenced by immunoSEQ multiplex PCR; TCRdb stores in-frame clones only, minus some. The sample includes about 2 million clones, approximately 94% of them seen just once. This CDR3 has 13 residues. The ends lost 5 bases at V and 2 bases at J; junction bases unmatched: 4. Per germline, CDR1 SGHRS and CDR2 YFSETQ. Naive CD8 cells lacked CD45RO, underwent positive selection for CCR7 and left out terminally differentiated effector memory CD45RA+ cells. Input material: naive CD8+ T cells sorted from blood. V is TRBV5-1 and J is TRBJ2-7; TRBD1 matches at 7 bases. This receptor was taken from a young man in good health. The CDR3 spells CASRIGGPYEQYF. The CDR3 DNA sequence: TGCGCCAGCAGGATAGGGGGCCCCTACGAGCAGTACTTC. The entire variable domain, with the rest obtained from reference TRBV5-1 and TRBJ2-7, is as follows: KAGVTQTPRYLIKTRGQQVTLSCSPISGHRSVSWYQQTPGQGLQFLFEYFSETQRNKGNFPGRFSGRQFSNSRSEMNVSTLELGDSALYLCASRIGGPYEQYFGPGTRLTVT.